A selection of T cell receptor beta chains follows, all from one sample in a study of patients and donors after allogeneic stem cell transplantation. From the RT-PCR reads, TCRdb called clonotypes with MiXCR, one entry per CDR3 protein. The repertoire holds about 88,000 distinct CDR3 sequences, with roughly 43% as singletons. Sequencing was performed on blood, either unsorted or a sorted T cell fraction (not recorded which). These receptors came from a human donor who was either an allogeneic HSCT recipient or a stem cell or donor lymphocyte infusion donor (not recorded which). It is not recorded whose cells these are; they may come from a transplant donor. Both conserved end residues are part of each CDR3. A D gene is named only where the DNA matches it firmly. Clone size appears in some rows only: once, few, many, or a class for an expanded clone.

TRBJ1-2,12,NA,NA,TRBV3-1,TGTGCCAGCAGCCAAGACCTGCTAGGCTACACCTTC,CASSQDLLGYTF
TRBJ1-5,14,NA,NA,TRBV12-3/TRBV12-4,TGTGCCAGCAGTTTAATGGATAGCAATCAGCCCCAGCATTTT,CASSLMDSNQPQHF
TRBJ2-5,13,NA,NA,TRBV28,TGTGCCAGCAGCAGGGGTGGGCAAGAGACCCAGTACTTC,CASSRGGQETQYF
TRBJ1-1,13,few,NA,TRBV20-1,TGCAGTGCTAGAGGAGGGTCGGACACTGAAGCTTTCTTT,CSARGGSDTEAFF
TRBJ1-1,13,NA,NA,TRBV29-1,TGCAGCGTTGAGGGCCAGAAGAACACTGAAGCTTTCTTT,CSVEGQKNTEAFF
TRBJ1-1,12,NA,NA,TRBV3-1,TGTGCCAGCAGCCAAGATTACACTGAAGCTTTCTTT,CASSQDYTEAFF
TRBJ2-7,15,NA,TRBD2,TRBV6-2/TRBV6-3,TGTGCCAGCAGCCTTACTAGCGGGAGCGGCCACGAGCAGTACTTC,CASSLTSGSGHEQYF
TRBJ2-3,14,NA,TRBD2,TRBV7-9,TGTGCCAGCAGCTTAGGAGATGCGGGAGGGACGCAGTATTTT,CASSLGDAGGTQYF
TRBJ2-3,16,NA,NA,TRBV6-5,TGTGCCAGCAGCCATTCGTGGCCTCAGGAGGGAGATACGCAGTATTTT,CASSHSWPQEGDTQYF
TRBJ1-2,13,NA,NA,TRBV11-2,TGTGCCAGCAGCTTCCAGGGGTTTGTTGGCTACACCTTC,CASSFQGFVGYTF
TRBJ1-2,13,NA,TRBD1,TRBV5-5,TGTGCCAGCAGCACCACAGGGGTCTATGGCTACACCTTC,CASSTTGVYGYTF
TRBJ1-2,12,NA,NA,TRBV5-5,TGTGCCAGCAGCTCCGATAACTATGGCTACACCTTC,CASSSDNYGYTF
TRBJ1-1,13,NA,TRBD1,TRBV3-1,TGTGCCAGCAAAATAACAGGGGGCACTGAAGCTTTCTTT,CASKITGGTEAFF
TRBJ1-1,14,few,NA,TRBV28,TGTGCCAGCAGTTTCGGACGGTCGAACACTGAAGCTTTCTTT,CASSFGRSNTEAFF
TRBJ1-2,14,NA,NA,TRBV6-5,TGTGCCAGCAGTCCTCAGGCTCAACTTTATGGCTACACCTTC,CASSPQAQLYGYTF
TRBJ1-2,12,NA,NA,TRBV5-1,TGCGCCAGCAGCCCGGGGGGTAATGCCTACACCTTC,CASSPGGNAYTF
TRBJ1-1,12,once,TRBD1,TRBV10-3,TGTGCCATCAGTGAGGGGGACAGAAAAGCTTTCTTT,CAISEGDRKAFF
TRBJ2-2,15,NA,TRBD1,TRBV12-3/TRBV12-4,TGTGCCAGCAGTTTAAGGGGGCTGTACACCGGGGAGCTGTTTTTT,CASSLRGLYTGELFF
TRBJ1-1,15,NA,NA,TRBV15,TGTGCCACCAGCAGAGGGGGGACCCCGAACACTGAAGCTTTCTTT,CATSRGGTPNTEAFF
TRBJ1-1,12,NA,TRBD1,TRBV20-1,TGCAGTGCTAGAGAGGACAGGATTGTGGCTTTCTTT,CSAREDRIVAFF
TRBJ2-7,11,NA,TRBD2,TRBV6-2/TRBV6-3,TGTGCCAGCAGTCGAGGACTAGCCCAGTACTTC,CASSRGLAQYF
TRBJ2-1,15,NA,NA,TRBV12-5,TGTGCTAGTGGGCCCAGAGGGCTAGCGACGGATGAGCAGTTCTTC,CASGPRGLATDEQFF
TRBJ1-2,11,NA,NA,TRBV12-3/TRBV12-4,TGTGCCAGCAGTTCTCGCTATGGCTACACCTTC,CASSSRYGYTF
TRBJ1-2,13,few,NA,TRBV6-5,TGTGCCAGTAAATCCTCCGGTAACTATGGCTACACCTTC,CASKSSGNYGYTF
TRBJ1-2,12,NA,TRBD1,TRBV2,TGTGCCAGCACCGAGGACAGGGGCGGCTACACCTTC,CASTEDRGGYTF
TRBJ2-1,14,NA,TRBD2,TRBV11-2,TGTGCCAGCAGCTTATCCAGCGGGAGCGGTGAGCAGTTCTTC,CASSLSSGSGEQFF
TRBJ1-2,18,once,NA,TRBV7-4,TGTGCCAGCAGCCCACCGGTCGCATGGGGGGCCTTTAACTATGGCTACACCTTC,CASSPPVAWGAFNYGYTF
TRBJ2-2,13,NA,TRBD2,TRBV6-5,TGTGCCAGGAGTAGCGGGTACACCGGGGAGCTGTTTTTT,CARSSGYTGELFF
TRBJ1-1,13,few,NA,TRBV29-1,TGCAGCGTTGCCAGGGAGGAAAACACTGAAGCTTTCTTT,CSVAREENTEAFF
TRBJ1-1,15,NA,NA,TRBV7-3,TGTGCCAGCAGCTCTCAACCAGGGGCCCGCACTGAAGCTTTCTTT,CASSSQPGARTEAFF
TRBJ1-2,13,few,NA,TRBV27,TGTGCCAGCAGTTTGACACGAGGACATGGCTACACCTTC,CASSLTRGHGYTF
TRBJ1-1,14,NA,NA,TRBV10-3,TGTGCCATCAGTGACTCAGCGTTGAACACTGAAGCTTTCTTT,CAISDSALNTEAFF
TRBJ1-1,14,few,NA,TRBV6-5,TGTGCCAGCAGTTACTCGCGGGGGTCGCCTGAAGCTTTCTTT,CASSYSRGSPEAFF
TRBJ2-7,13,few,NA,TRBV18,TGTGCCAGCTCAGGTCAGATCTCCTACGAGCAGTACTTC,CASSGQISYEQYF
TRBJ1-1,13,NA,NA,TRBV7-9,TGTGCCAGCAGCCCACGGTCCCAGATTGAAGCTTTCTTT,CASSPRSQIEAFF
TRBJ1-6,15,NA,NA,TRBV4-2,TGTGCCAGCAGCCAAGGATCAGGGAAAGAATCACCCCTCCACTTT,CASSQGSGKESPLHF
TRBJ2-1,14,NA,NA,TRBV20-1,TGCAGTGTAAAAGAGGGACCCCTTTGGGATGAGCAGTTCTTC,CSVKEGPLWDEQFF
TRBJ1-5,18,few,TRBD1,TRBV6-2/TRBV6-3,TGTGCCAGCAGTTACCTCCCCCTTGGGACAGGGGACGATCAGCCCCAGCATTTT,CASSYLPLGTGDDQPQHF
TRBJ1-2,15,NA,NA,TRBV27,TGTGCCAGCAGTTTCCGACAGTCCCAGGGGTATGGCTACACCTTC,CASSFRQSQGYGYTF
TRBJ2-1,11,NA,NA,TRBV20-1,TGCAGTGTCGCCACACCAAACGGGCAGTTCTTC,CSVATPNGQFF
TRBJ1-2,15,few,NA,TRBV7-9,TGTGCCAGCAGTTCCCTCGGGGGATTTTCATATGGCTACACCTTC,CASSSLGGFSYGYTF
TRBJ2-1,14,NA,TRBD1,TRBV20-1,TGCAGTGCTAGTATGCGACAGGGATATAGTGAGCAGTTCTTC,CSASMRQGYSEQFF